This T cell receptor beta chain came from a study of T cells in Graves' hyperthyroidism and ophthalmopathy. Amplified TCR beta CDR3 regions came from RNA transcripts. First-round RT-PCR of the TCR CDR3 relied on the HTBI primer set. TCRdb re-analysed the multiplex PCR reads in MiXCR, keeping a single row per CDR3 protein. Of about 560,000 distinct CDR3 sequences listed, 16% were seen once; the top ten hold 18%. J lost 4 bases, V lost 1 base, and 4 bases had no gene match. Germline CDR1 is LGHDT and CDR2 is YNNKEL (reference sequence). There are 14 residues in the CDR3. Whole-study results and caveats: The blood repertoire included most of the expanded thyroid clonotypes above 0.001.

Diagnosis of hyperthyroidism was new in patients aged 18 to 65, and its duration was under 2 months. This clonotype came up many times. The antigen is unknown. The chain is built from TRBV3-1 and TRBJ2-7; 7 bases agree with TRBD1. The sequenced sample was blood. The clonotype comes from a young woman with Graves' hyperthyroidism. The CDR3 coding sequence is TGTGCCAGCAGCCAAGTCGAGGGGGCTTACGAGCAGTACTTC. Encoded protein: CASSQVEGAYEQYF.